These 29 T cell receptor beta chains originate from one sample sequenced in a study of blood T cell repertoires in COVID-19. This table comes from immunoSEQ multiplex PCR, and its TCRdb copy is limited to in-frame clones, with some not included. The data show around 99,000 clones, with roughly 83% seen just once and 15% to 20% held by the top ten. The specimen sequenced was peripheral blood. Every receptor here comes from a woman in her fifties or sixties with acute or convalescent COVID-19.

The rearrangement links TRBV24-1 to TRBJ2-7; 9 bases match TRBD1. Germline CDR1 and CDR2: KGHDR and SFDVKD. The junction had 8 bases not matched to a gene; V was cut back by 3 bases and J by 6 bases. The CDR3 covers 15 residues. This chain's CDR3 is CATSDRTTGGGEQYF. The CDR3 bases are TGTGCCACCAGTGATCGAACCACAGGGGGCGGCGAGCAGTACTTC.

The table lists this clone with a count of one. This chain connects TRBV28 to TRBJ1-2; TRBD1 aligns across 7 bases. This CDR3 comprises 15 residues. V was pared by 6 bases and J by 8 bases, with 15 bases of the junction left unmatched. Germline loops: CDR1 MDHEN, CDR2 SYDVKM. The CDR3 protein is CASSPSPWDRTGYTF. The CDR3 DNA is TGTGCCAGCAGCCCGTCTCCCTGGGACAGAACAGGCTACACCTTC.

This clone was seen once. This rearrangement joins TRBV6-6 to TRBJ2-1; D call uncertain. CDR1 is MNHNY, CDR2 SVGAGI, per germline (reference sequence). This CDR3 spans 12 amino acids. V dropped 5 bases and J dropped 8 bases, with 10 bases sitting between them. CDR3 loop: CASSPQMYEQFF. The CDR3 DNA is TGTGCCAGCAGTCCCCAAATGTATGAGCAGTTCTTC.

The chain carries TRBV6-5 and TRBJ1-5; TRBD1 matches at 12 bases. Looked up from germline, CDR1 is MNHEY and CDR2 is SVGAGI. J was trimmed by 6 bases and V by 8 bases; bases with no gene match: 5. The CDR3 loop spans 14 amino acids. The CDR3 DNA follows: TGTGCCAGCCTGGGACAGGGGGCCGGTCAGCCCCAGCATTTT. This gives the protein CASLGQGAGQPQHF.

V and J are TRBV2 and TRBJ1-1; TRBD1 might be the D (6 bases). The CDR3 runs to 15 residues. Germline lookup yields CDR1 SNHLY and CDR2 FYNNEI. V lost 7 bases to trimming and J lost 4 bases, with 19 bases between them. The CDR3 spells CASNLGVGGRTEAFF. The CDR3 nucleotides read TGTGCCAGCAACCTGGGGGTCGGGGGGCGCACTGAAGCTTTCTTT.

This rearrangement joins TRBV10-3 to TRBJ1-5; 7 nucleotides agree with TRBD1. V lost 2 bases to trimming and J lost 2 bases; unmatched junction nucleotides: 3. This CDR3 has 15 amino acids. CDR1 is ENHRY, CDR2 SYGVKD, per germline. CDR3: CAISEEGAGNQPQHF. The CDR3 DNA is TGTGCCATCAGTGAGGAGGGGGCGGGCAATCAGCCCCAGCATTTT.

The chain joins TRBV30 to TRBJ1-1; TRBD1 is a possible D gene (5 bases). Germline CDR1 reads GTSNPN; CDR2 reads SVGIG (reference sequence). The CDR3 contains 14 residues. V was pared by 5 bases and J by 2 bases, with 15 bases between. CDR3 protein: CAWGRGGSNTEAFF. The CDR3 DNA is TGTGCCTGGGGTCGTGGGGGGTCCAACACTGAAGCTTTCTTT.

The V and J genes are TRBV30 and TRBJ2-7, with 8 nucleotides matching TRBD2. CDR3 size: 13 residues. The trim removed 3 bases at V and 12 bases at J, leaving 13 bases unmatched. The germline V gene has CDR1 GTSNPN and CDR2 SVGIG (reference sequence). The CDR3 here is CAWRVGSGEGSYF. CDR3 DNA: TGTGCCTGGAGAGTGGGTAGCGGGGAGGGGTCGTACTTC. The full variable domain, with the rest looked up from reference TRBV30 and TRBJ2-7, is SQTIHQWPATLVQPVGSPLSLECTVEGTSNPNLYWYRQAAGRGLQLLFYSVGIGQISSEVPQNLSASRPQDRQFILSSKKLLLSDSGFYLCAWRVGSGEGSYFGPGTRLTVT.

The CDR3 nucleotides read TGCAGCGTTCGCAGGGTCGGACTAGCGGGGGGAGTAGATACGCAGTATTTT. Protein sequence: CSVRRVGLAGGVDTQYF. The chain links TRBV29-1 to TRBJ2-3, with 14 bases lining up with TRBD2. Losses at the gene ends were 5 bases for V and 5 bases for J; bases not matched to a gene: 12. This CDR3 is 17 amino acids long. Germline CDR1 is SQVTM and CDR2 is ANQGSEA.

CDR3 amino acids: CASSAGGWSALSGELFF. CDR3 DNA sequence: TGTGCCAGCAGCGCGGGGGGCTGGAGCGCCCTCAGTGGGGAGCTGTTTTTT. This sequence joins TRBV7-2 and TRBJ2-2; 8 bases match TRBD2. CDR3 length: 17 amino acids. Germline loops: CDR1 SGHTA, CDR2 FQGNSA. With 5 bases clipped from V and 8 bases from J, the junction kept 16 bases outside the gene matches.

This chain connects TRBV18 to TRBJ2-7; 11 bases align to TRBD1. The CDR3 contains 18 residues. Trimming took 4 bases from V and 3 from J; bases not matched to a gene: 14. The germline V gene has CDR1 KGHSH and CDR2 LQKENI. This CDR3 reads CASSLTRPMGQGGYEQYF. The CDR3 DNA reads TGTGCCAGCTCACTAACACGCCCAATGGGACAGGGGGGCTACGAGCAGTACTTC.

This chain joins TRBV29-1 and TRBJ1-4; TRBD1 is a possible D gene (5 bases). The germline CDR1 and CDR2 sequences are SQVTM and ANQGSEA. CDR3 length equals 13 residues. The V end lost 4 bases, the J end lost 7 bases, and 13 bases lay between the germline ends. CDR3 region: CSVGWSQGEKLFF. CDR3 DNA sequence: TGCAGCGTTGGGTGGAGTCAGGGTGAAAAACTGTTTTTT.

The CDR3 DNA reads as TGTGCCAGCAGCATCATAGCGGGAGGGCCAGGGAATACGCAGTATTTT. Translating gives CASSIIAGGPGNTQYF. The chain uses TRBV7-9 and TRBJ2-3; 11 bases are shared with TRBD2. The CDR3 is 16 residues long. Germline V gene data show CDR1 as SEHNR and CDR2 as FQNEAQ (reference sequence). With V trimmed by 5 bases and J by 7 bases, 11 bases remained unmatched.

The chain recombines TRBV7-9 with TRBJ1-2; no definite D call. The V gene lost 5 bases and the J gene lost 4 bases, with 11 bases spanning the gap. The V gene's germline CDR1 is SEHNR and CDR2 FQNEAQ (reference sequence). The CDR3 runs 13 residues. For the CDR3, the DNA is TGTGCCAGCAGCCGGAGCACGGCCTATGGCTACACCTTC. Translation: CASSRSTAYGYTF.

The rearrangement links TRBV29-1 to TRBJ1-2; D is unresolved. The germline V and J ends were trimmed by 1 base and 7 bases, with 7 bases remaining between them. This CDR3 contains 11 residues. Germline V gives CDR1 SQVTM, CDR2 ANQGSEA. CDR3 nucleotides: TGCAGCGTTGAAGGAAACGGTGGCTACACCTTC. Translation gives CSVEGNGGYTF.

V usage is TRBV11-2 and J usage is TRBJ2-2; 8 bases align to TRBD2. Germline trimming cut 5 bases from V and 5 bases from J; bases unmatched to any gene: 7. This CDR3 is built from 15 residues. CDR1 and CDR2 from the germline V gene are SGHAT and FQNNGV. This CDR3 is CASSLGLVETGELFF. CDR3 bases: TGTGCCAGCAGCCTGGGACTAGTAGAGACCGGGGAGCTGTTTTTT. The variable domain in full, with the rest retrieved from reference TRBV11-2 and TRBJ2-2, is EAGVAQSPRYKIIEKRQSVAFWCNPISGHATLYWYQQILGQGPKLLIQFQNNGVVDDSQLPKDRFSAERLKGVDSTLKIQPAKLEDSAVYLCASSLGLVETGELFFGEGSRLTVL.

V gene TRBV15 combines with J gene TRBJ1-6, with D perhaps TRBD1 (5 bases). The length of the CDR3 is 15 residues. Germline assignment: CDR1 LNHNV and CDR2 YYDKDF (reference sequence). The ends were cut back, 0 bases at V and 11 bases at J, with 14 bases in the middle. CDR3 loop: CATSRDSAGKTPLHF. The DNA of the CDR3 is TGTGCCACCAGCAGAGATTCAGCAGGGAAGACACCCCTCCACTTT.

The CDR3 coding sequence is TGTGCCAGCAGCGTATCGCAGATGCGCTACACCTTC. Residues: CASSVSQMRYTF. The genes are TRBV9 and TRBJ1-2; D not resolved. In germline, CDR1 is SGDLS, CDR2 YYNGEE. The CDR3 totals 12 residues. Trimming cost V 1 base and J 9 bases, with 10 bases left between them.

The chain uses TRBV12-3 or TRBV12-4 and TRBJ1-1; D perhaps matches TRBD1 (6 bases). Trimming took off 7 bases at V and 8 bases at J, with 14 bases between the two ends. The CDR3 is made up of 12 amino acids. The CDR3 spells CASTSQGKEAFF. The CDR3 nucleotides read TGTGCCAGCACCAGCCAGGGGAAGGAAGCTTTCTTT.

The chain joins TRBV25-1 to TRBJ1-6; unclear D gene. The CDR3 contains 12 residues. Germline loops: CDR1 MGHDK, CDR2 SYGVNS. The V end was cut by 7 bases, the J end by 5 bases, with 6 bases between. CDR3 sequence (DNA): TGTGCCAGCAAAGACAATAATTCACCCCTCCACTTT. Its translation: CASKDNNSPLHF.

This sequence joins TRBV5-8 and TRBJ2-4, with D perhaps TRBD1 (6 bases). V was clipped by 2 bases and J by 6 bases, with 12 bases between them. Germline loops: CDR1 SGHTS, CDR2 YDEGEE. CDR3 length: 14 residues. The CDR3 is CASSLDGQINIQYF. Written as DNA, the CDR3 is TGTGCCAGCAGCTTAGACGGACAGATAAACATTCAGTACTTC. Full variable domain (missing parts from reference TRBV5-8 and TRBJ2-4): EAGVTQSPTHLIKTRGQQATLRCSPISGHTSVYWYQQALGLGLQFLLWYDEGEERNRGNFPPRFSGRQFPNYSSELNVNALELEDSALYLCASSLDGQINIQYFGAGTRLSVL.

This sequence joins TRBV11-2 and TRBJ1-6; D is uncertain. The CDR3 consists of 12 residues. V was shortened by 3 bases and J by 10 bases, with 7 bases between the two germline ends. Looked up from germline, CDR1 is SGHAT and CDR2 is FQNNGV. CDR3: CASSLGASPLHF. In DNA form, the CDR3 reads TGTGCCAGCAGCTTGGGAGCCTCACCCCTCCACTTT.

V and J are TRBV25-1 and TRBJ2-1, with TRBD2 matching 8 bases. The trim removed 6 bases at V and 6 bases at J, leaving 7 bases unmatched. The germline V gene has CDR1 MGHDK and CDR2 SYGVNS. The CDR3 sequence is 14 residues long. The chain's CDR3 is CASSRLASSNEQFF. The CDR3 nucleotides are TGTGCCAGCAGCAGACTAGCGAGCAGCAATGAGCAGTTCTTC.

The chain carries TRBV3-1 (or the pseudogene TRBV3-2) and TRBJ1-6; 7 nucleotides align to TRBD1. CDR3 size: 14 residues. After removal of 4 bases from V and 7 bases from J, the junction contained 4 bases not matched to a gene. Germline CDR1 and CDR2: LGHDT and YNNKEL (reference sequence). CDR3 coding DNA: TGTGCCAGCAGCCTGGGACAGACCAATTCACCCCTCCACTTT. This gives the protein CASSLGQTNSPLHF.

The chain uses TRBV19 and TRBJ1-5; possible D gene TRBD1, 5 bases. From germline, CDR1 is LNHDA and CDR2 SQIVND (reference sequence). The CDR3 runs to 17 residues. V lost 7 bases and J lost 0, with 19 bases in between. CDR3 residues: CASNPGATAHSNQPQHF. For the CDR3, the DNA is TGTGCCAGTAACCCGGGCGCGACAGCGCATAGCAATCAGCCCCAGCATTTT.

The chain has TRBV4-2 and TRBJ2-7; 10 bases map to TRBD1. CDR1 is LGHNA and CDR2 is YNFKEQ in the germline V gene. The CDR3 is 16 residues long. The V and J ends lost 4 bases and 3 bases, in that order; junction bases with no gene match: 9. Here the CDR3 reads CASSRNPGQGYYEQYF. CDR3 DNA: TGTGCCAGCAGCCGGAACCCGGGACAGGGGTACTACGAGCAGTACTTC.

This clone has just one count. This chain links TRBV12-3 or TRBV12-4 with TRBJ1-2; D is ambiguous. With 7 bases removed from V and 8 bases from J, the gap between germline ends came to 17 bases. The CDR3 consists of 13 residues. The CDR3 sequence is CASTPRGGWGYTF. CDR3 DNA: TGTGCCAGCACCCCTCGGGGTGGGTGGGGCTACACCTTC.

This clone was observed a single time. This chain uses TRBV20-1 with TRBJ1-1, with unresolved D. CDR3 size: 11 residues. The germline V gene encodes CDR1 DFQATT and CDR2 SNEGSKA (reference sequence). The V and J ends lost 6 bases and 5 bases respectively, with 10 bases between them. DNA for the CDR3: TGCAGTGCCAAGAGTTGGACTGAAGCTTTCTTT. Residues: CSAKSWTEAFF.

The chain joins TRBV9 to TRBJ1-2; D is possibly TRBD1 (5 bases). The CDR3 is made up of 15 amino acids. V was trimmed by 3 bases and J by 3 bases, leaving 15 bases between them. Germline loops: CDR1 SGDLS, CDR2 YYNGEE. The CDR3 spells CASSAMQGPYYGYTF. CDR3 DNA: TGTGCCAGCAGCGCCATGCAGGGCCCCTACTATGGCTACACCTTC.